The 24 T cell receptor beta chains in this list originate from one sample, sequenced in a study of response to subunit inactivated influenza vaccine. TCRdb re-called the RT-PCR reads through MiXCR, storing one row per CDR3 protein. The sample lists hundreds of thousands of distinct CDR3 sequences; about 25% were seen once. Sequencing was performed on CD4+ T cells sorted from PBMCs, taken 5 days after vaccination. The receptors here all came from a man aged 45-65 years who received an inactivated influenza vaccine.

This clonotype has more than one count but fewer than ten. As DNA, the CDR3 is TGTGCCAGCAGCCAACGACTAGTTCTTCAATCAGATACGCAGTATTTT. Encoded protein: CASSQRLVLQSDTQYF. The chain uses TRBV6-1 and TRBJ2-3; tentatively, D is TRBD2 (6 bases). CDR3 size: 16 residues. The germline CDR1 and CDR2 sequences are MNHNS and SASEGT. V lost 6 bases and J 4 bases, leaving 20 bases between the germline ends.

The CDR3 region is CASSFNRGAREQYF. DNA of the CDR3: TGTGCCAGCAGCTTCAATAGAGGGGCTCGCGAGCAGTACTTC. This chain uses TRBV7-2 with TRBJ2-7, with D perhaps assigned TRBD1 or TRBD2 (5 bases each). V was shortened by 3 bases and J by 6 bases, with 15 bases between the two germline ends. Germline V gives CDR1 SGHTA, CDR2 FQGNSA. The CDR3 loop spans 14 amino acids.

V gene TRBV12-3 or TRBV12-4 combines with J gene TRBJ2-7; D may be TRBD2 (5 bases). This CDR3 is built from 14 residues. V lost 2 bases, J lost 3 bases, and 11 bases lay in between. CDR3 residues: CASSLSGPFYEQYF. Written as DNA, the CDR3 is TGTGCCAGCAGTTTAAGCGGCCCATTCTACGAGCAGTACTTC.

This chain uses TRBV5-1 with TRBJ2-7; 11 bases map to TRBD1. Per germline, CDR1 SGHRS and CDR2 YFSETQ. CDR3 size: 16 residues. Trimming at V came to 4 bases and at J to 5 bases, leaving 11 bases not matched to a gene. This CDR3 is CASSQQPGTGGNEQYF. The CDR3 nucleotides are TGCGCCAGCAGCCAACAACCCGGGACAGGGGGGAACGAGCAGTACTTC.

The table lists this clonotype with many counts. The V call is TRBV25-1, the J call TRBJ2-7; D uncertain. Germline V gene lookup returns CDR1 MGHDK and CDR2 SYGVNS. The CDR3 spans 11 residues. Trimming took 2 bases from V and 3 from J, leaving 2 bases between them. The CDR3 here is CASSEGYEQYF. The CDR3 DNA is TGTGCCAGCAGTGAAGGCTACGAGCAGTACTTC.

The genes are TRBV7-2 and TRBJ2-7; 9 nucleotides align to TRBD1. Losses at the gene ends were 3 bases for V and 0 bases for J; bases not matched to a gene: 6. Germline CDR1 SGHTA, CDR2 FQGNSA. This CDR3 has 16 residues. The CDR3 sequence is CASSLATGGISYEQYF. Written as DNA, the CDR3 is TGTGCCAGCAGCTTGGCTACAGGGGGCATCTCCTACGAGCAGTACTTC.

The CDR3 DNA follows: TGTGCTAGAACCCAGGGCGAAGTTTGCGACACAGATACGCAGTATTTT. The encoded protein is CARTQGEVCDTDTQYF. V is TRBV12-5 and J is TRBJ2-3; TRBD1 is a possible D gene (5 bases). V was cut by 9 bases and J by 2 bases, with 21 bases left in between. Germline CDR1 is LGHNT and CDR2 is FRNRAP. CDR3 size: 16 residues.

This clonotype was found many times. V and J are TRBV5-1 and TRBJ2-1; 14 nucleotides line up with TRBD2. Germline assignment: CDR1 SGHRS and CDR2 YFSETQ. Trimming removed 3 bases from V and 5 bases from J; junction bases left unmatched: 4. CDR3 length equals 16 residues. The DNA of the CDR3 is TGCGCCAGCAGCTCGGGACTAGCGGGAGCCCACAATGAGCAGTTCTTC. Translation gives CASSSGLAGAHNEQFF.

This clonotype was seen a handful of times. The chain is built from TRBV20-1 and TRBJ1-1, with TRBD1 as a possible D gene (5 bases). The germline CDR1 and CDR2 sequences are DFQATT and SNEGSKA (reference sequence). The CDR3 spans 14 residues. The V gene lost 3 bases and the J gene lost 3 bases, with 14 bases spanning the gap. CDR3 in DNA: TGCAGTGCTAGGACGAACAGGAGGCACACTGAAGCTTTCTTT. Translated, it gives CSARTNRRHTEAFF.

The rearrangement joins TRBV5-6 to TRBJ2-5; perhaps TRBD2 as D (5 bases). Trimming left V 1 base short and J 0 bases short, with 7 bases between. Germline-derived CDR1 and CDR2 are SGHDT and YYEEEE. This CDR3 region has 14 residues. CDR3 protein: CASSLRGHQETQYF. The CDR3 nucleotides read TGTGCCAGCAGCTTGCGGGGTCACCAAGAGACCCAGTACTTC. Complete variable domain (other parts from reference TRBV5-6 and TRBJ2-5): DAGVTQSPTHLIKTRGQQVTLRCSPKSGHDTVSWYQQALGQGPQFIFQYYEEEERQRGNFPDRFSGHQFPNYSSELNVNALLLGDSALYLCASSLRGHQETQYFGPGTRLLVL.

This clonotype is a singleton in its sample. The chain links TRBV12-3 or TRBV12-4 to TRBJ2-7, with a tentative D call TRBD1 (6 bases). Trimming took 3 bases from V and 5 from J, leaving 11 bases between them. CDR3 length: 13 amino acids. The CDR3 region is CASSFVQGDEQYF. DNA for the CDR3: TGTGCCAGCAGTTTTGTACAGGGCGACGAGCAGTACTTC.

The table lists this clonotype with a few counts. The CDR3 nucleotides are TGCAGTGCTAGAGGACTAGCAGCTCTATACAATGAGCAGTTCTTC. It codes for CSARGLAALYNEQFF. The J gene is TRBJ2-1, the V gene TRBV20-1, with 7 bases that match TRBD2. Germline assignment: CDR1 DFQATT and CDR2 SNEGSKA (reference sequence). The J segment lost 4 bases and the V segment lost 1 base, leaving 7 bases of the junction unmatched. The CDR3 covers 15 residues.

CDR3 coding DNA: TGTGCCGCGAGTTTCTATGGCTACACCTTC. Its translation is CAASFYGYTF. The chain carries TRBV24-1 and TRBJ1-2, with no clear D. Per germline, CDR1 KGHDR and CDR2 SFDVKD. V gave up 12 bases and J gave up 4 bases, with 8 bases separating them. This CDR3 is built from 10 residues.

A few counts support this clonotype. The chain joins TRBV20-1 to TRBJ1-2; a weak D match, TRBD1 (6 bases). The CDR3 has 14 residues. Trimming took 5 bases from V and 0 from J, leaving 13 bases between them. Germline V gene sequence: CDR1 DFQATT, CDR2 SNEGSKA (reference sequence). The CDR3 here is CSASTGFSNYGYTF. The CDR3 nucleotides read TGCAGTGCTTCTACAGGGTTTTCTAACTATGGCTACACCTTC.

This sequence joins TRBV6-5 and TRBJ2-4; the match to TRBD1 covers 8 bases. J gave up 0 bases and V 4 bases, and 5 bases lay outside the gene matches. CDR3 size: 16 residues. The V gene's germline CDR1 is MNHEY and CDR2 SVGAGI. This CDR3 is CASSLETGAAKNIQYF. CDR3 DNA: TGTGCCAGCAGTTTAGAGACAGGGGCAGCCAAAAACATTCAGTACTTC.

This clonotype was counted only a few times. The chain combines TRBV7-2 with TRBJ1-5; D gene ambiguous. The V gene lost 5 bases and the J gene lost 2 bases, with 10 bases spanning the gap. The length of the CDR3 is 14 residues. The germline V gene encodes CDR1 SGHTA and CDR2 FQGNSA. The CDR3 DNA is TGTGCCAGCAGCCAGTTCATAGGCAATCAGCCCCAGCATTTT. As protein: CASSQFIGNQPQHF.

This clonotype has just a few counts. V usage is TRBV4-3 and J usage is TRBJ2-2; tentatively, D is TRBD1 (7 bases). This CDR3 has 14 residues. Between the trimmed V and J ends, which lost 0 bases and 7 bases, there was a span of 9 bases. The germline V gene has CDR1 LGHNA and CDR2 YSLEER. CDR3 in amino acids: CASSQEQGGGELFF. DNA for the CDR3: TGCGCCAGCAGCCAAGAGCAGGGGGGCGGGGAGCTGTTTTTT.

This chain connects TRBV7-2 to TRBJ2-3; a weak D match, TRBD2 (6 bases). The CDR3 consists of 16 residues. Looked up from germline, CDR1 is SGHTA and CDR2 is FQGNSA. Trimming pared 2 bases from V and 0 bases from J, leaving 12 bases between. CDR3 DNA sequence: TGTGCCAGCAGCTTATTTTTACTAGCTAGCACAGATACGCAGTATTTT. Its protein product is CASSLFLLASTDTQYF. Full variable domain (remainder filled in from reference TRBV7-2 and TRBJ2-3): GAGVSQSPSNKVTEKGKDVELRCDPISGHTALYWYRQSLGQGLEFLIYFQGNSAPDKSGLPSDRFSAERTGGSVSTLTIQRTQQEDSAVYLCASSLFLLASTDTQYFGPGTRLTVL.

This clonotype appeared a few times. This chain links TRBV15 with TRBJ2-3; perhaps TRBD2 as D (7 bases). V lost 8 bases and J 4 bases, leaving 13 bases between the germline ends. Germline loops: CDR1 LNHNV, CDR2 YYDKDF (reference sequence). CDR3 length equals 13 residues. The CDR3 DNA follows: TGTGCCACCGGCGGGAGACAGGCAGATACGCAGTATTTT. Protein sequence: CATGGRQADTQYF.

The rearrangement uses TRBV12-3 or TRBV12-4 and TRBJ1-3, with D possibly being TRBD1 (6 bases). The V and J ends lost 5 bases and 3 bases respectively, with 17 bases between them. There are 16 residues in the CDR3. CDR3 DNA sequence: TGTGCCAGCAGTCCGGGTAACAGGGTTGGTGGAAACACCATATATTTT. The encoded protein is CASSPGNRVGGNTIYF.

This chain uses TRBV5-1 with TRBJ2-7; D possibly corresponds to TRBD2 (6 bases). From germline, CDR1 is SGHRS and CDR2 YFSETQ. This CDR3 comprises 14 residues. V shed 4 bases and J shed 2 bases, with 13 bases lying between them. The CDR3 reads CASSPQTSTYEQYF. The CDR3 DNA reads TGCGCCAGCAGCCCGCAGACTAGTACCTACGAGCAGTACTTC.

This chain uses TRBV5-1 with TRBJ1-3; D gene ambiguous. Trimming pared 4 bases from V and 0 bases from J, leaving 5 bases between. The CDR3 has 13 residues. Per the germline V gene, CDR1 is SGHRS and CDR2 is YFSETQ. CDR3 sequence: CASSRDSGNTIYF. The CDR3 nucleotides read TGCGCCAGCAGCAGGGACTCTGGAAACACCATATATTTT.

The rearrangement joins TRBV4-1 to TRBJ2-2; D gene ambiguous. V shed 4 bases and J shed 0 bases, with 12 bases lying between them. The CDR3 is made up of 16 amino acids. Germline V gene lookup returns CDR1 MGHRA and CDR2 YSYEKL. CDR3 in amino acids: CASSLWTDANTGELFF. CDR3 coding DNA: TGCGCCAGCAGCCTATGGACGGACGCGAACACCGGGGAGCTGTTTTTT.

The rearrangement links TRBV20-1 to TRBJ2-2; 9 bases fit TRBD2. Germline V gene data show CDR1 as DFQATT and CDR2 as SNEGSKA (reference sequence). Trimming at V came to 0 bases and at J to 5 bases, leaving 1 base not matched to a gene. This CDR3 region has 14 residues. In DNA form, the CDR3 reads TGCAGTGCTAGAGAAGCGGGGGGTACCGGGGAGCTGTTTTTT. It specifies CSAREAGGTGELFF.